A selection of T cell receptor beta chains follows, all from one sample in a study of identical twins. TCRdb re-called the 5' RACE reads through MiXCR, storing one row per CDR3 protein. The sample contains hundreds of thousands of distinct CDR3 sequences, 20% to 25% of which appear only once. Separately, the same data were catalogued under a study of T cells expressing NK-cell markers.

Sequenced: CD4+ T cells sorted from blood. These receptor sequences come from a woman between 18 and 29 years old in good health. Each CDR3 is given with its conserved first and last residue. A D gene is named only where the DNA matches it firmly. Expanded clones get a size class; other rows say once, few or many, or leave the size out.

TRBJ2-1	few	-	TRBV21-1	CASSKGSSLREQFF	TGTGCCAGCAGCAAAGGCAGCTCCCTAAGAGAGCAGTTCTTC
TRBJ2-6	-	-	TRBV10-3	CATKRTYISSGANVLTF	TGTGCCACTAAGAGGACGTACATAAGCTCTGGGGCCAACGTCCTGACTTTC
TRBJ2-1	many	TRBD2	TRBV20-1	CSATGIRGVRENEQFF	TGCAGTGCTACGGGCATTAGGGGTGTGCGGGAGAATGAGCAGTTCTTC
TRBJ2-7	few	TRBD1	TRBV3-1	CASTGTGQGEQYF	TGTGCCAGCACCGGGACAGGTCAGGGTGAGCAGTACTTC
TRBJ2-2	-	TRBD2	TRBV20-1	CSARGGLADYTGELFF	TGCAGTGCTAGAGGAGGGCTAGCGGACTACACCGGGGAGCTGTTTTTT
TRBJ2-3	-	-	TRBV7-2	CASSPPPSGDTQYF	TGTGCCAGCAGCCCGCCCCCTTCGGGGGATACGCAGTATTTT
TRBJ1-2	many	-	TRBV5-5	CASSLAGTDYGYTF	TGTGCCAGCAGCTTGGCAGGGACGGACTATGGCTACACCTTC
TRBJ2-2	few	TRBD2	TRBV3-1	CASSLYNPSGTTGELFF	TGTGCCAGCAGCCTATACAACCCTAGCGGGACTACCGGGGAGCTGTTTTTT
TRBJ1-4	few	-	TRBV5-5	CASSSFGSDEKLFF	TGTGCCAGCAGCTCGTTCGGATCGGACGAAAAACTGTTTTTT
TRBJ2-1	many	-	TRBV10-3	CAISETTGDYNEQFF	TGTGCCATCAGTGAAACGACAGGAGACTACAATGAGCAGTTCTTC
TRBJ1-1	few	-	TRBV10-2	CASSPGQWGTEAFF	TGCGCCAGCTCCCCCGGGCAGTGGGGCACTGAAGCTTTCTTT
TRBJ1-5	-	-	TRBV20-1	CSASDGTAQHF	TGCAGTGCTAGCGACGGGACGGCCCAGCATTTT
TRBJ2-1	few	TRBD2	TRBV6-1	CASTSKRGRNNEQFF	TGTGCCAGTACTTCTAAGCGGGGGCGTAACAATGAGCAGTTCTTC
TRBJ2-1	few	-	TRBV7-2	CASSLGQEGYNEQFF	TGTGCCAGCAGCTTAGGACAGGAAGGCTACAATGAGCAGTTCTTC
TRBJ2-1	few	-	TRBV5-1	CASSLVGSTYNEQFF	TGCGCCAGCAGCTTGGTGGGGAGCACCTACAATGAGCAGTTCTTC
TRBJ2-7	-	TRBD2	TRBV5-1	CASSLGAGLEFTYEQYF	TGCGCCAGCAGCTTGGGAGCGGGACTTGAGTTTACCTACGAGCAGTACTTC
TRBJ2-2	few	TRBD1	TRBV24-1	CATSGWTGGEIVDTGELFF	TGTGCCACCAGTGGGTGGACAGGGGGCGAAATTGTGGACACCGGGGAGCTGTTTTTT
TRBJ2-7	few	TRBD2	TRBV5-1	CASSISGGAYEQYF	TGCGCCAGCAGCATAAGCGGGGGGGCCTACGAGCAGTACTTC
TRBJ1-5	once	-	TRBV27	CASRTTGVSNQPQHF	TGTGCCAGCAGAACCACAGGAGTTAGCAATCAGCCCCAGCATTTT
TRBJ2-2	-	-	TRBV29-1	CSVGGATGELFF	TGCAGCGTTGGGGGTGCCACCGGGGAGCTGTTTTTT
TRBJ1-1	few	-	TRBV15	CATSRAFMRTEAFF	TGTGCCACCAGCAGAGCGTTTATGCGCACTGAAGCTTTCTTT
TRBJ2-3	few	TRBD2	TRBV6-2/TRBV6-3	CASSYSGGRDTDTQYF	TGTGCCAGCAGTTACTCCGGCGGGAGGGACACAGATACGCAGTATTTT
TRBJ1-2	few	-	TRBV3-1	CASTGRGGYTF	TGTGCCAGCACTGGAAGGGGTGGCTACACCTTC
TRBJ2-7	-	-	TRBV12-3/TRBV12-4	CASSLGPKYEQYF	TGTGCCAGCAGCCTGGGACCTAAGTACGAGCAGTACTTC
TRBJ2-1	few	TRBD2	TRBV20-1	CSARVRSGGSSYNEQFF	TGCAGTGCTAGAGTTCGTAGCGGGGGTAGCTCCTACAATGAGCAGTTCTTC
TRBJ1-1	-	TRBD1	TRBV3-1	CASSLRQGYTEAFF	TGTGCCAGCAGCTTGAGACAGGGGTACACTGAAGCTTTCTTT
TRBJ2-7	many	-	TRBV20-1	CSARIGTRFYEQYF	TGCAGTGCTAGAATAGGGACAAGGTTCTACGAGCAGTACTTC
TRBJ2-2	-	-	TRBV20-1	CSVLLAAGELFF	TGCAGTGTGCTACTAGCAGCCGGGGAGCTGTTTTTT
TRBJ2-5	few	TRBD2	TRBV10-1	CASSDRASGSLPQETQYF	TGCGCCAGCAGTGATCGGGCTAGCGGGAGCCTTCCACAAGAGACCCAGTACTTC
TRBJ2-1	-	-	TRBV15	CATSSQGAGGSYNEQFF	TGTGCCACCAGCTCCCAGGGAGCGGGCGGTTCCTACAATGAGCAGTTCTTC
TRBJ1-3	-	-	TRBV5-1	CASSLVGAGNTIYF	TGCGCCAGCAGCTTGGTGGGGGCGGGGAACACCATATATTTT
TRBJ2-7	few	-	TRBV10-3	CAISESNSAGYEQYF	TGTGCCATCAGTGAGTCGAATAGTGCGGGCTACGAGCAGTACTTC
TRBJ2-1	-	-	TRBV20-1	CCASSGLLGKAYNEQFF	TGCTGTGCTAGTTCCGGGCTACTAGGAAAGGCCTACAATGAGCAGTTCTTC
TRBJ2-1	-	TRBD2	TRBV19	CASSSQLADNEQFF	TGTGCCAGTAGTTCGCAACTAGCGGACAATGAGCAGTTCTTC
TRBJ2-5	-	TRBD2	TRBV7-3	CASSREGLAGTQYF	TGTGCCAGCAGCCGCGAGGGTCTAGCGGGGACCCAGTACTTC
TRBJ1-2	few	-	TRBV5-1	CASSLGGGSGYTF	TGCGCCAGCAGCTTGGGAGGTGGCTCTGGCTACACCTTC
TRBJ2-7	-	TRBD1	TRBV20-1	CSAAGTGPYEQYF	TGCAGTGCCGCCGGGACAGGGCCCTACGAGCAGTACTTC
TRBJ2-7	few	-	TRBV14	CASRPLTGRAEQYF	TGTGCCAGCAGACCACTAACGGGTCGGGCGGAGCAGTACTTC
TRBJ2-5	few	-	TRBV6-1	CASSPGWGGYQETQYF	TGTGCCAGCAGCCCCGGCTGGGGGGGCTACCAAGAGACCCAGTACTTC
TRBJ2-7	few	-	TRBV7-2	CASSLYSGSNYEQYF	TGTGCCAGCAGCTTATATAGCGGCTCGAACTACGAGCAGTACTTC
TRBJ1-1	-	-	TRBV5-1	CASSLLDLRDTEAFF	TGCGCCAGCAGCTTATTGGATCTCCGGGACACTGAAGCTTTCTTT
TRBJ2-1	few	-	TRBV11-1	CASSIGGNEQFF	TGTGCCAGCAGCATCGGAGGGAATGAGCAGTTCTTC
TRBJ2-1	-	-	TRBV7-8	CASSPHIVYNEQFF	TGTGCCAGCAGCCCTCATATTGTCTACAATGAGCAGTTCTTC
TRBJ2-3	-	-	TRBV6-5	CASSYSETSIDTQYF	TGTGCCAGCAGTTACTCTGAGACCTCGATAGATACGCAGTATTTT
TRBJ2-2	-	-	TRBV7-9	CASSLGPTPGELFF	TGTGCCAGCAGCTTAGGCCCAACCCCCGGGGAGCTGTTTTTT
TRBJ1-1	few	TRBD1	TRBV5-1	CASSIGTEKNTEAFF	TGCGCCAGCAGCATCGGGACAGAAAAGAACACTGAAGCTTTCTTT
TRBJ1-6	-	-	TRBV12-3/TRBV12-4	CASGRREGSFGLSPLHF	TGTGCCAGCGGCCGAAGGGAGGGTTCCTTTGGTTTGTCACCCCTCCACTTT
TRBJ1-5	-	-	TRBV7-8	CASSPQGWNQPQHF	TGTGCCAGCAGCCCCCAGGGATGGAATCAGCCCCAGCATTTT
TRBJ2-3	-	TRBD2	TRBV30	CAWSRTSANTDTQYF	TGTGCCTGGAGTAGGACTAGCGCCAACACAGATACGCAGTATTTT
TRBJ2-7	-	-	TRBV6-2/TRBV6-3	CASSPLTPLGEQYF	TGTGCCAGCAGTCCTTTGACTCCCCTGGGCGAGCAGTACTTC
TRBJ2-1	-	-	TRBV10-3	CAIKTNNEQFF	TGTGCCATCAAAACTAACAATGAGCAGTTCTTC
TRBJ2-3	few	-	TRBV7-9	CASSSASSGTDTQYF	TGTGCCAGCAGCTCCGCTAGCAGCGGAACAGATACGCAGTATTTT
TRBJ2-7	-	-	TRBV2	CASSVYEQYF	TGTGCCAGCAGTGTCTACGAGCAGTACTTC
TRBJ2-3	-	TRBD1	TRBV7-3	CASSLSGTGGGTDTQYF	TGTGCCAGCAGCTTAAGCGGGACAGGGGGAGGCACAGATACGCAGTATTTT
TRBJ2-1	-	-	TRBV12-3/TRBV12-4	CASRKDSGAYNEQFF	TGTGCCAGCAGGAAAGACTCCGGAGCCTACAATGAGCAGTTCTTC
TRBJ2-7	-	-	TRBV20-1	CSAYRTYVPYEQYF	TGCAGTGCTTACCGGACTTACGTCCCCTACGAGCAGTACTTC
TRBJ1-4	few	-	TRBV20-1	CSASAGYNEKLFF	TGCAGTGCTAGTGCAGGGTATAATGAAAAACTGTTTTTT
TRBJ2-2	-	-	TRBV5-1	CASRSTENTGELFF	TGCGCCAGCAGGTCCACAGAGAACACCGGGGAGCTGTTTTTT
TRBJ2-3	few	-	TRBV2	CASSFPITDTQYF	TGTGCCAGCAGTTTTCCGATCACAGATACGCAGTATTTT